These 11 T cell receptor beta chains were all obtained from the same sample, sequenced in a study of control samples from healthy donors and cancer patients. Data came from immunoSEQ multiplex PCR; TCRdb stores just in-frame clones and leaves some out. The profile shows about 130,000 clones, over 85% of them singletons. Material: blood. The receptors derive from a man between 18 and 35 years old in good health.

This clone has just one count. J is TRBJ2-3 and V is TRBV27; D gene ambiguous. This CDR3 has 15 residues. Germline-derived CDR1 and CDR2 are MNHEY and SMNVEV (reference sequence). The V end lost 1 base, the J end lost 0 bases, and 8 bases lay between the germline ends. This CDR3 is CASSLFAASTDTQYF. The CDR3 nucleotides are TGTGCCAGCAGTTTATTTGCGGCAAGCACAGATACGCAGTATTTT.

The chain carries TRBV5-1 and TRBJ2-2, with TRBD1 matching 9 bases. Germline V gene data show CDR1 as SGHRS and CDR2 as YFSETQ. The CDR3 is 17 residues long. With V trimmed by 6 bases and J by 5 bases, 14 bases remained unmatched. CDR3 in DNA: TGCGCCAGCACCCACGACAGGGGGACAGGACGAACCGGGGAGCTGTTTTTT. Translation: CASTHDRGTGRTGELFF.

The chain is built from TRBV28 and TRBJ2-5, with TRBD2 matching over 7 bases. CDR1 is MDHEN, CDR2 SYDVKM, per germline. This CDR3 is 15 amino acids long. With V trimmed by 6 bases and J by 5 bases, 12 bases remained unmatched. The CDR3 reads CASSKTSTEAETQYF. The CDR3, as DNA: TGTGCCAGCAGCAAGACTAGCACAGAGGCGGAGACCCAGTACTTC.

The chain recombines TRBV12-3 or TRBV12-4 with TRBJ1-1; D gene unclear. CDR3 size: 13 residues. V lost 4 bases to trimming and J lost 1 base, with 7 bases between them. The CDR3 is CASSSTTNTEAFF. Here the CDR3 DNA reads TGTGCCAGCAGTTCTACCACGAACACTGAAGCTTTCTTT.

The chain couples TRBV3-1 (or the pseudogene TRBV3-2) to TRBJ2-2; D is undetermined. Per the germline V gene, CDR1 is LGHDT and CDR2 is YNNKEL (reference sequence). Trimming left V 1 base short and J 7 bases short, with 4 bases between. This CDR3 comprises 12 residues. CDR3 coding DNA: TGTGCCAGCAGCCAAGGGGGCGGGGAGCTGTTTTTT. It is translated as CASSQGGGELFF.

The chain recombines TRBV7-2 with TRBJ2-3; TRBD2 matches at 9 bases. V shed 3 bases and J 7 bases; nucleotides not matched to a gene: 2. The CDR3 runs to 13 residues. Germline CDR1 SGHTA, CDR2 FQGNSA. In DNA form, the CDR3 reads TGTGCCAGCAGCTTTAGCGGGGGTCATACGCAGTATTTT. Translation gives CASSFSGGHTQYF. Filled out from reference TRBV7-2 and TRBJ2-3, the complete variable domain reads GAGVSQSPSNKVTEKGKDVELRCDPISGHTALYWYRQSLGQGLEFLIYFQGNSAPDKSGLPSDRFSAERTGGSVSTLTIQRTQQEDSAVYLCASSFSGGHTQYFGPGTRLTVL.

Worth noting for this clone: This same CDR3 is encoded by further DNA sequences in the sample. This rearrangement joins TRBV3-1 (or the pseudogene TRBV3-2) to TRBJ1-2, with D maybe TRBD1 (6 bases). V lost 4 bases to trimming and J lost 4 bases, with 22 bases between them. The CDR3 contains 17 residues. CDR1 and CDR2 (germline): LGHDT, YNNKEL (reference sequence). The CDR3 coding sequence is TGTGCCAGCAGCCGTCGGGAGGGGGGGAAGCATGTCTATGGCTACACCTTC. Translation: CASSRREGGKHVYGYTF.

The J gene is TRBJ2-5, the V gene TRBV13; 10 nucleotides agree with TRBD1. Germline assignment: CDR1 PRHDT and CDR2 FYEKMQ (reference sequence). The J segment lost 7 bases and the V segment lost 8 bases, leaving 13 bases of the junction unmatched. The CDR3 extends over 15 amino acids. The CDR3 region is CASGFRQGAGGTQYF. CDR3 sequence (DNA): TGTGCCAGCGGATTTCGACAGGGGGCAGGAGGGACCCAGTACTTC.

This chain connects TRBV7-2 to TRBJ2-5; TRBD2 matches 7 bases. Trimming took 4 bases from V and 9 from J; bases not matched to a gene: 8. The CDR3 contains 13 residues. CDR1 is SGHTA, CDR2 FQGNSA, per germline. The CDR3 bases are TGTGCCAGCAGCTCTGGAGCGGGGTGGTCCCAGTACTTC. Translation gives CASSSGAGWSQYF.

The V call is TRBV6-6, the J call TRBJ1-4; D unclear. In germline, CDR1 is MNHNY, CDR2 SVGAGI (reference sequence). The V end was cut by 4 bases, the J end by 8 bases, with 11 bases between. The length of the CDR3 is 13 residues. Here the CDR3 DNA reads TGTGCCAGCAGTTTTGAATTTCGAGAAAAACTGTTTTTT. Protein sequence: CASSFEFREKLFF.

The chain couples TRBV29-1 to TRBJ2-3; D gene ambiguous. The CDR3 is 12 amino acids. Between the trimmed V and J ends, which lost 6 bases and 1 base, there was a span of 8 bases. The germline V gene encodes CDR1 SQVTM and CDR2 ANQGSEA. The chain's CDR3 is CSVATGTDTQYF. CDR3 sequence (DNA): TGCAGCGTGGCCACTGGCACAGATACGCAGTATTTT.